The table lists the clone carrying this T cell receptor (delta chain) with a few counts. TCRdb made new clone calls on the reads using CATT. The sample yields a few thousand delta-chain clones, approximately 4.7% seen once. This specimen belongs to a study of gamma-delta chains in newborns, infants, children. V was trimmed by 3 bases and J by 0 bases, leaving 14 bases between them. Per germline, CDR1 GEAIGNYY and CDR2 EKD. This CDR3 is built from 18 residues. The receptor comes from a child who was a newborn, infant or young child, either healthy, febrile or measles-vaccinated (not recorded which). The V call is TRDV2, the J call TRDJ3; D is possibly TRDD3 (6 bases). Sequencing input: blood. The CDR3 loop is CACDSVLGSSWDTRQMFF. The CDR3 bases are TGTGCCTGTGACTCCGTACTGGGCAGCTCCTGGGACACCCGACAGATGTTTTTC.